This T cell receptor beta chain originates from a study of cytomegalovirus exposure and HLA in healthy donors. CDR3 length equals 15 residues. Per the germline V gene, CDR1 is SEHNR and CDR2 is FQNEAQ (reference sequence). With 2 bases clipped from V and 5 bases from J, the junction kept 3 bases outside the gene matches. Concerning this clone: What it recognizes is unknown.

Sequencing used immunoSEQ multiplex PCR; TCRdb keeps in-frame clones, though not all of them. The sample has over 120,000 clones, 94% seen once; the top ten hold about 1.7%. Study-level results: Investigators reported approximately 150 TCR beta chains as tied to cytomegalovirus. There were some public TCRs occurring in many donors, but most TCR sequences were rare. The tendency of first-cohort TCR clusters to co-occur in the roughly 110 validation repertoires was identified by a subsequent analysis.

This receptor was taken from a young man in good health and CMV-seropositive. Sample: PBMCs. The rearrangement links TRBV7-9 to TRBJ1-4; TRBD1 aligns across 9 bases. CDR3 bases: TGTGCCAGCAGCTTAACAGGGACAGGGAATGAAAAACTGTTTTTT. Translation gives CASSLTGTGNEKLFF. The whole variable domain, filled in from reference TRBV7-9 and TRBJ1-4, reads DTGVSQNPRHKITKRGQNVTFRCDPISEHNRLYWYRQTLGQGPEFLTYFQNEAQLEKSRLLSDRFSAERPKGSFSTLEIQRTEQGDSAMYLCASSLTGTGNEKLFFGSGTQLSVL.